These 22 T cell receptor beta chains originate from one sample sequenced in a study of response to subunit inactivated influenza vaccine. TCRdb reprocessed the RT-PCR reads with MiXCR, giving one entry per CDR3 protein. The sample holds about 800,000 distinct CDR3 sequences; approximately 21% are singletons and the top ten take about a tenth. Sequencing used PBMCs from blood, obtained 4 to 6 days after vaccination. The receptors stem from a man aged 50 to 59 who received an inactivated influenza vaccine.

V gene TRBV27 combines with J gene TRBJ1-2; D uncertain. Trimming stripped 6 bases from V and 1 base from J, with 9 bases between. CDR1 MNHEY and CDR2 SMNVEV come from the germline V gene (reference sequence). The CDR3 has 13 amino acids. In DNA, the CDR3 is TGTGCCAGCAGCTTCAGCAATAACTATGGCTACACCTTC. Amino acids: CASSFSNNYGYTF.

The rearrangement links TRBV4-2 to TRBJ1-1; perhaps TRBD1 as D (5 bases). V shed 2 bases and J shed 2 bases, with 12 bases lying between them. The CDR3 has 15 amino acids. In germline, CDR1 is LGHNA, CDR2 YNFKEQ. In DNA form, the CDR3 reads TGTGCCAGCAGCCAATCCCCGACAGTTAACACTGAAGCTTTCTTT. This gives the protein CASSQSPTVNTEAFF.

This clonotype has a count of ten or more. The chain has TRBV30 and TRBJ1-2; no firm D call. Deletions cut 0 bases from V and 8 bases from J, with 13 bases between. Germline CDR1 is GTSNPN and CDR2 is SVGIG (reference sequence). This CDR3 contains 13 residues. The chain's CDR3 is CAWSVWGVDGYTF. In DNA, the CDR3 is TGTGCCTGGAGTGTATGGGGTGTCGACGGCTACACCTTC.

This sequence joins TRBV6-2 or TRBV6-3 and TRBJ2-6, with 8 bases aligning to TRBD1. Trimming removed 7 bases from V and 2 bases from J; junction bases left unmatched: 10. CDR1 and CDR2 from the germline V gene are MNHEY and SVGEGT. The CDR3 is 17 amino acids. As DNA, the CDR3 is TGTGCCAGCATTAGCAGGGGGCGTATCGCTGGGGCCAACGTCCTGACTTTC. Amino acid sequence: CASISRGRIAGANVLTF.

DNA for the CDR3: TGTGCCGCCAGGACAGGGTCGGAGAACACTGAAGCTTTCTTT. Residues: CAARTGSENTEAFF. The chain couples TRBV6-1 to TRBJ1-1, with 8 nucleotides matching TRBD1. CDR3 length equals 14 residues. Trimming removed 11 bases from V and 1 base from J; junction bases left unmatched: 9. The germline CDR1 and CDR2 sequences are MNHNS and SASEGT.

This clonotype was observed a few times. The chain combines TRBV29-1 with TRBJ1-2, with D perhaps TRBD1 (5 bases). V was trimmed by 4 bases and J by 7 bases, leaving 19 bases between them. This CDR3 is built from 14 residues. CDR1 and CDR2 (germline): SQVTM, ANQGSEA. The CDR3 DNA follows: TGCAGCGTTGCCAAGGGGTCCTTACTCACTGGCTACACCTTC. Its translation is CSVAKGSLLTGYTF.

There are a few counts of this clonotype. The rearrangement joins TRBV11-2 to TRBJ2-3, with D perhaps assigned TRBD1 or TRBD2 (5 bases each). Germline values: CDR1 SGHAT, CDR2 FQNNGV. The V end was cut by 1 base, the J end by 1 base, with 24 bases between. The CDR3 consists of 20 residues. CDR3 bases: TGTGCCAGCAGCTTAGGGGACCTAGGGGAATTCGTAGTTGGCACAGATACGCAGTATTTT. This gives the protein CASSLGDLGEFVVGTDTQYF. The full variable domain, completed using reference TRBV11-2 and TRBJ2-3, is EAGVAQSPRYKIIEKRQSVAFWCNPISGHATLYWYQQILGQGPKLLIQFQNNGVVDDSQLPKDRFSAERLKGVDSTLKIQPAKLEDSAVYLCASSLGDLGEFVVGTDTQYFGPGTRLTVL.

The chain links TRBV7-2 to TRBJ2-3, with no clear D. V was pared by 1 base and J by 0 bases, with 8 bases between. Germline V CDR1 and CDR2: SGHTA, FQGNSA. The CDR3 covers 15 residues. CDR3 amino acids: CASSLVLTSTDTQYF. The CDR3 DNA is TGTGCCAGCAGCTTAGTTCTAACTAGCACAGATACGCAGTATTTT. The variable domain in full, with the rest retrieved from reference TRBV7-2 and TRBJ2-3, is GAGVSQSPSNKVTEKGKDVELRCDPISGHTALYWYRQSLGQGLEFLIYFQGNSAPDKSGLPSDRFSAERTGGSVSTLTIQRTQQEDSAVYLCASSLVLTSTDTQYFGPGTRLTVL.

J is TRBJ1-2 and V is TRBV6-5; D unresolved. V was clipped by 4 bases and J by 1 base, with 10 bases between them. The CDR3 totals 14 residues. Germline V gene data show CDR1 as MNHEY and CDR2 as SVGAGI. CDR3 sequence: CASSWTPSNYGYTF. CDR3 bases: TGTGCCAGCAGTTGGACTCCGAGTAACTATGGCTACACCTTC.

This clonotype was observed a handful of times. V usage is TRBV19 and J usage is TRBJ2-5; D is perhaps TRBD2 (5 bases). Trimming pared 4 bases from V and 4 bases from J, leaving 16 bases between. Germline V gene data show CDR1 as LNHDA and CDR2 as SQIVND (reference sequence). The CDR3 runs 15 residues. DNA of the CDR3: TGTGCCAGTAGTAATTGGGTAGCCGGAGGAGAGACCCAGTACTTC. Translated, it gives CASSNWVAGGETQYF.

This clonotype was recorded a few times. This chain links TRBV5-6 with TRBJ2-1, with 9 bases identical to TRBD2. Germline V lookup: CDR1 SGHDT, CDR2 YYEEEE. V was pared by 7 bases and J by 6 bases, with 8 bases of the junction left unmatched. There are 14 residues in the CDR3. CDR3 loop: CASLLGTSINEQFF. CDR3 nucleotides: TGTGCCAGCCTTTTAGGGACTAGCATCAATGAGCAGTTCTTC.

The chain recombines TRBV6-2 or TRBV6-3 with TRBJ1-5; the D gene is possibly TRBD1 (5 bases). The CDR3 extends over 13 amino acids. CDR1 is MNHEY and CDR2 is SVGEGT in the germline V gene. V lost 5 bases and J 6 bases, leaving 11 bases between the germline ends. As DNA, the CDR3 is TGTGCCAGCAGTAAGGAGGGGTTTCAGCCCCAGCATTTT. This encodes CASSKEGFQPQHF.

This clonotype was detected only a few times. This sequence joins TRBV4-2 and TRBJ2-7, with D possibly being TRBD1 (6 bases). The CDR3 is 15 residues long. CDR1 LGHNA and CDR2 YNFKEQ come from the germline V gene. Trimming stripped 1 base from V and 0 bases from J, with 10 bases between. The DNA for the CDR3 is TGTGCCAGCAGCCAAGGGGGGCTTCTCTCCTACGAGCAGTACTTC. This translates into CASSQGGLLSYEQYF.

This clonotype was found many times. The CDR3 DNA reads TGCAGCGTCTCGGACGGGGCAGGTTTCGAGCAGTACTTC. It encodes CSVSDGAGFEQYF. The chain couples TRBV29-1 to TRBJ2-7; the D gene could be TRBD1 or TRBD2 (5 bases each). Germline CDR1 SQVTM, CDR2 ANQGSEA. The CDR3 contains 13 residues. V lost 6 bases and J lost 6, with 18 bases in between.

The rearrangement links TRBV20-1 to TRBJ2-7; 7 bases fit TRBD1. CDR1 and CDR2 (germline): DFQATT, SNEGSKA (reference sequence). CDR3 length equals 11 residues. V shed 7 bases, J shed 5 bases, and the junction held 5 bases outside the gene matches. The CDR3 DNA follows: TGCAGTGTGCAGGGGGTCAACGAGCAGTACTTC. Its translation is CSVQGVNEQYF.

The V and J genes are TRBV6-1 and TRBJ2-7; D may be TRBD1 (6 bases). The germline gives CDR1 MNHNS, CDR2 SASEGT. Trimming stripped 6 bases from V and 2 bases from J, with 14 bases between. The CDR3 spans 14 residues. Here the CDR3 reads CASSITRTAYEQYF. The CDR3 nucleotides are TGTGCCAGCAGCATCACCCGGACAGCCTACGAGCAGTACTTC.

This clonotype was counted between two and nine times. The chain employs TRBV28 and TRBJ2-7, with 11 bases matching TRBD2. Germline V gene data show CDR1 as MDHEN and CDR2 as SYDVKM. CDR3 length: 14 amino acids. V gave up 5 bases and J gave up 3 bases; unmatched junction bases: 3. CDR3 sequence reads: CASSGTSGGYEQYF. In DNA form, the CDR3 reads TGTGCCAGCAGTGGAACTAGCGGGGGCTACGAGCAGTACTTC.

J is TRBJ2-3 and V is TRBV5-1; 7 bases line up with TRBD1. Germline V gene sequence: CDR1 SGHRS, CDR2 YFSETQ. This CDR3 comprises 15 residues. The J segment lost 3 bases and the V segment lost 0 bases, leaving 4 bases of the junction unmatched. CDR3 nucleotide sequence: TGCGCCAGCAGCTTGGAGGGGGCATGGACAGATACGCAGTATTTT. Protein: CASSLEGAWTDTQYF.

The V and J genes are TRBV12-3 or TRBV12-4 and TRBJ1-5; D might be TRBD1 (5 bases). This CDR3 contains 15 residues. With 5 bases removed from V and 7 bases from J, the gap between germline ends came to 18 bases. The CDR3 sequence: CASSPRDPVLQPQHF. In DNA form, the CDR3 reads TGTGCCAGCAGTCCCCGGGACCCGGTCTTACAGCCCCAGCATTTT.

V and J are TRBV4-1 and TRBJ2-1, with TRBD1 identical over 9 bases. CDR3 size: 16 residues. CDR1 MGHRA and CDR2 YSYEKL come from the germline V gene. With V trimmed by 0 bases and J by 4 bases, 4 bases remained unmatched. CDR3 loop: CASSQDQGQGYNEQFF. CDR3 in DNA: TGCGCCAGCAGCCAAGATCAGGGACAGGGTTACAATGAGCAGTTCTTC.

This clonotype was recorded at least ten times. The CDR3 DNA sequence: TGTGCCAGCAGCTATGGGGGGGCCAGGGGATTTTACAATGAGCAGTTCTTC. Its protein is CASSYGGARGFYNEQFF. V is TRBV7-2 and J is TRBJ2-1; tentatively, D is TRBD2 (7 bases). V lost 4 bases and J lost 4, with 20 bases in between. The germline gives CDR1 SGHTA, CDR2 FQGNSA. The CDR3 totals 17 residues.

This clonotype was counted ten times or more. One end of the junction fails to match germline, which may point to a read error. V usage is TRBV4-1 and J usage is TRBJ2-1, with 7 bases aligning to TRBD1. Germline V gives CDR1 MGHRA, CDR2 YSYEKL. The CDR3 consists of 15 residues. CDR3 protein: CASSKDRVFYNEQFF. In nucleotides, the CDR3 is TGCGCCAGCAGCAAAGACAGGGTTTTCTACAATGAGCAGTTCTTC.